This T cell receptor (beta chain) derives from a study of T-cell memory formation after mild COVID-19. Broader study findings: There was no confirmation that second-wave clones peaking on day 37 were SARS-CoV-2 specific. From day 15 to 85, contracting clones were balanced between CD4 and CD8, whereas later expanders leaned toward CD4+.

As concerns this clonotype: The antigen is unknown.

A 5'RACE reaction primed in the constant segment made cDNA libraries of TCR alpha and TCR beta, and these carried sample barcodes and UMIs. A single record per CDR3 protein comes from TCRdb applying MiXCR to the 5' RACE reads. This table holds just under 550,000 distinct CDR3 sequences, around 20% found once. The CDR3 length is 12 residues. J lost 10 bases, V lost 7 bases, and 7 bases had no gene match. CDR1 SQVTM and CDR2 ANQGSEA come from the germline V gene. The TCR was taken from an adult woman who had mild COVID-19 (a few samples of this study predate the infection). Cell type and time point are not known. This chain joins TRBV29-1 and TRBJ2-1; TRBD2 agrees at 10 bases. The sequencing input was PBMCs or a T cell subset sorted from them (not recorded which). CDR3 bases: TGCAGCGCTGCAGCGGGAGGGCGCGAGCAGTTCTTC. This codes for CSAAAGGREQFF.